This entry is about one T cell receptor (beta chain). Its matching antigen is unknown. The data were obtained in a study of shared clonotypes between healthy human individuals. Study-level findings and limits: Between a few donors, naive CD4 clonotypes were shared at a level of about 5%.

CDR1 is MNHEY and CDR2 is SMNVEV in the germline V gene (reference sequence). Deletions cut 4 bases from V and 3 bases from J, with 15 bases between. The CDR3 contains 15 residues. Using immunoSEQ multiplex PCR, the repertoire was profiled, and TCRdb retains in-frame clones only, with some absent. The repertoire includes about 320,000 clones, roughly 87% of them detected once, and 16% sits in the top ten. Sequenced material: memory CD8+ T cells sorted from blood. Subset reported: CD45RO+ cells pooled with CCR7-negative TemRA cells. The rearrangement links TRBV27 to TRBJ1-2; D remains unclear. This clonotype was sampled from a man aged 18 to 30 in good health. The CDR3 DNA reads as TGTGCCAGCAGTTCTTTGGCCAACTCAGACTATGGCTACACCTTC. Its protein product is CASSSLANSDYGYTF.